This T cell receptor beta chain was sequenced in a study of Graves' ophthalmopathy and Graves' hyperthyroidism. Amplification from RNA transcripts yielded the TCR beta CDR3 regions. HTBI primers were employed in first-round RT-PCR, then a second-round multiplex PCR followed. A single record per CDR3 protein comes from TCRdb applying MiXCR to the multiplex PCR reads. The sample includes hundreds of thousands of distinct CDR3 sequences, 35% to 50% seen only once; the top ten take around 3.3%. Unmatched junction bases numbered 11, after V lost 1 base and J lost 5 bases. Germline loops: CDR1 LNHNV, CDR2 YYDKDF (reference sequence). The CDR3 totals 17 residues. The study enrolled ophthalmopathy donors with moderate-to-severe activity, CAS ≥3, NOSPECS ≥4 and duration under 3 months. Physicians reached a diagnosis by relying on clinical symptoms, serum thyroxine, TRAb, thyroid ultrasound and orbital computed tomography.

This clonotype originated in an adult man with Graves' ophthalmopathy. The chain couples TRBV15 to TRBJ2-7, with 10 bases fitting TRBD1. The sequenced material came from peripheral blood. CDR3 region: CATSRGVDGTGVNEQYF. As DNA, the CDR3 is TGTGCCACCAGCAGAGGGGTGGATGGGACAGGGGTCAACGAGCAGTACTTC.